What follows describes a single TCR beta chain. The antigen is undetermined. No fewer than 6 million PBMCs went into each sample. The data derive from a study of blood T cells in healthy people across ages. The second PCR ran roughly 7 to 12 cycles with a sample-barcoded 5' primer and J-beta primers. Each TCR beta cDNA got a 12-nucleotide random molecular identifier. TCRdb reprocessed the 5' RACE reads via MiXCR and lists one record per CDR3 protein. The sample holds about 1.8 million distinct CDR3 sequences, around half seen once. There are 13 residues in the CDR3. CDR1 DFQATT and CDR2 SNEGSKA come from the germline V gene (reference sequence). Overall study findings and caveats: When set beside aged donors, long-lived donors presented more naive CD4+ cells and higher diversity. In the absence of known donor CMV status, changes in expanded clonotypes were possibly confounded.

Sequenced sample: blood. This chain uses TRBV20-1 with TRBJ2-5, with D maybe TRBD2 (6 bases). Matching the DNA end better, TRBJ2-7 makes the J call doubtful. The TCR originated in a woman aged 40-49 years in good health. The CDR3, as DNA: TGCAGTGCTAAGGGACTTGACAACTACGAGCAGTACTTC. This translates into CSAKGLDNYEQYF.